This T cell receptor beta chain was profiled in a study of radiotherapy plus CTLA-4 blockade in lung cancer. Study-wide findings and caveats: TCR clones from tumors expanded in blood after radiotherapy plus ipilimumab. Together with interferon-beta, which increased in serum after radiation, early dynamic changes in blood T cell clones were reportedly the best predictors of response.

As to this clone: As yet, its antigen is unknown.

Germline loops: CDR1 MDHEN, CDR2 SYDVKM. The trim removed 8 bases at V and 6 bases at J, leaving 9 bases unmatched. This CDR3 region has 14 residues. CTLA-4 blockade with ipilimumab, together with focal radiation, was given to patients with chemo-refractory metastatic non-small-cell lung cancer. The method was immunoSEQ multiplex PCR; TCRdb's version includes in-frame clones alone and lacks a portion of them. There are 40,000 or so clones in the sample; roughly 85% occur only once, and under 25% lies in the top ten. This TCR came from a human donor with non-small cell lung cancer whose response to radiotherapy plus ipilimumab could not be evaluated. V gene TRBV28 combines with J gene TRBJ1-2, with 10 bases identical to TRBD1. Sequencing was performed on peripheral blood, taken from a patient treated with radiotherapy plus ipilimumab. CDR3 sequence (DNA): TGTGCCAGCGGATCCGGGACAGGGGTTGATGGCTACACCTTC. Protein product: CASGSGTGVDGYTF.